This T cell receptor beta chain was documented in a study of early T cells in non-severe SARS-CoV-2 infection. Study in general: Sequencing input comprised bulk RNA from unsorted whole blood; chain pairing was not available. Study results and caveats: The study's VDJdb matching favored anti-spike CD8 responses and missed private and CD4 specificities.

Each cDNA molecule carried a unique molecular identifier. TCRdb re-called the 5' RACE reads with MiXCR, one entry per CDR3 protein. Among around 76,000 distinct CDR3 sequences listed, about 14% were seen once. The CDR3 spans 14 residues. V was shortened by 8 bases and J by 2 bases, with 14 bases between the two germline ends. Germline V gene data show CDR1 as LNHDA and CDR2 as SQIVND (reference sequence). This clonotype occurred many times. As yet, its antigen is unknown. V usage is TRBV19 and J usage is TRBJ2-3; TRBD2 might be the D (6 bases). The receptor was derived from an adult who was a healthcare worker with PCR-confirmed SARS-CoV-2 infection or an uninfected control (not recorded which). The material sequenced was whole blood, taken at baseline. The CDR3 protein is CASGGVDNTDTQYF. In DNA, the CDR3 is TGTGCCAGTGGAGGGGTGGACAACACAGATACGCAGTATTTT.